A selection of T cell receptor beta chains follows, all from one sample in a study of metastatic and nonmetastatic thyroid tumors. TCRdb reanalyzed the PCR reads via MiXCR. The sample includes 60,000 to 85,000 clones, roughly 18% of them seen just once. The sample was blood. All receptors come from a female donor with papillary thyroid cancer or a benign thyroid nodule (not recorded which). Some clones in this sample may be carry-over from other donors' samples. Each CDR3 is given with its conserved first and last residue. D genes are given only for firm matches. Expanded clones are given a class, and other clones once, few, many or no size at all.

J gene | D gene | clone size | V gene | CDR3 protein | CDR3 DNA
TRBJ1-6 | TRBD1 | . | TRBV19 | CASRTDRVGSPLHF | TGTGCCAGTAGGACAGACAGGGTGGGTTCACCCCTCCACTTT
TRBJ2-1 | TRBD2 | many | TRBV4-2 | CASSQDGTSGRRGEQFF | TGTGCCAGCAGCCAAGATGGGACTAGCGGGAGAAGGGGTGAGCAGTTCTTC
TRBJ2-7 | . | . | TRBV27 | CASRIGQGGISPYEQYF | TGTGCCAGCAGAATAGGACAGGGAGGGATCTCGCCCTACGAGCAGTACTTC
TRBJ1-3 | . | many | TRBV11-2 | CASGGAPGNTIYF | TGTGCCAGCGGGGGGGCGCCCGGAAACACCATATATTTT
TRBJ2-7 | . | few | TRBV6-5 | CASSLTNGKTYEQYF | TGTGCCAGCAGCTTAACTAACGGAAAGACCTACGAGCAGTACTTC
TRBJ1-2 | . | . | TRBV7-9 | CATRQLQTNYGYTF | TGTGCCACCCGACAACTACAAACTAACTATGGCTACACCTTC
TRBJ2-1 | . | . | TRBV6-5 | CASSYPIGLGDEQFF | TGTGCCAGCAGTTACCCGATAGGGCTAGGAGATGAGCAGTTCTTC
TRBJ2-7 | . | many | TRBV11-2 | CASSLDHNPGPYEQYF | TGTGCCAGCAGCTTAGATCATAACCCGGGGCCCTACGAGCAGTACTTC
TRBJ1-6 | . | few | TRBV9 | CASSVGSSSYNSPLHF | TGTGCCAGCAGCGTAGGGAGCAGCTCCTATAATTCACCCCTCCACTTT
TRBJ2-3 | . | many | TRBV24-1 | CATSDHRGLTDTQYF | TGTGCCACCAGTGACCACAGGGGACTCACAGATACGCAGTATTTT
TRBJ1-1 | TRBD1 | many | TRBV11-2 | CASSRQGWTEAFF | TGTGCCAGCAGCCGACAGGGGTGGACTGAAGCTTTCTTT
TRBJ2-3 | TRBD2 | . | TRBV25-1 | CASSGGGPRTSGRKTDTQYF | TGTGCCAGCAGTGGGGGAGGACCTCGGACTAGCGGGAGGAAGACAGATACGCAGTATTTT
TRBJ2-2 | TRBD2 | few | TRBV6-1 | CASRQRGANTGELFF | TGTGCCAGCAGACAGCGGGGGGCGAACACCGGGGAGCTGTTTTTT
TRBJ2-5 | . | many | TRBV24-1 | CATSDGFRETQYF | TGTGCCACCAGTGATGGATTTCGAGAGACCCAGTACTTC
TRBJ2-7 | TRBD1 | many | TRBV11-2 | CASSKGGQGAREQYF | TGTGCCAGCAGCAAAGGCGGACAGGGGGCGCGGGAGCAGTACTTC
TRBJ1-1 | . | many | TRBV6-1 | CASSEEGGRRRTEAFF | TGTGCCAGCAGTGAAGAAGGGGGTAGGAGGAGAACTGAAGCTTTCTTT
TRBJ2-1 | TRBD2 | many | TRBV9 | CASSPRTSGYNEQFF | TGTGCCAGCAGCCCCAGGACTAGCGGATACAATGAGCAGTTCTTC
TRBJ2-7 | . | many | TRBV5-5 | CASSLQGYSYEQYF | TGTGCCAGCAGCTTGCAGGGGTACTCCTACGAGCAGTACTTC
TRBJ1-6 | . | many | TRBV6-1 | CASSVQGGHSPLHF | TGTGCCAGCAGTGTCCAGGGCGGGCACTCACCCCTCCACTTT
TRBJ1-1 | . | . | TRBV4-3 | CASSRDAGLTEAFF | TGCGCCAGCAGCCGTGACGCGGGGCTCACTGAAGCTTTCTTT
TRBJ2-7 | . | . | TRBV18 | CASSLMPGPYEQYF | TGTGCCAGCTCCTTAATGCCAGGTCCATACGAGCAGTACTTC
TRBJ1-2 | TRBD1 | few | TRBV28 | CASSIQGPYGYTF | TGTGCCAGCAGTATACAGGGGCCCTATGGCTACACCTTC
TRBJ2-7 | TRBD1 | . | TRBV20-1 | CSAISTGQAYEQYF | TGCAGTGCTATAAGCACGGGACAGGCCTACGAGCAGTACTTC
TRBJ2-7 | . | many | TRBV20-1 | CSARTPGFEQYF | TGCAGTGCTCGGACACCCGGGTTCGAGCAGTACTTC
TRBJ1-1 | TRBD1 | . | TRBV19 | CASTGQVGTEAFF | TGTGCCAGTACCGGACAGGTCGGCACTGAAGCTTTCTTT
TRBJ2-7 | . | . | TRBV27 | CASSLRRGSYDHYF | TGTGCCAGCAGTTTAAGACGGGGGTCCTACGATCATTACTTC